Below are 27 T cell receptor beta chains sequenced from a single sample in a study of regulatory T cells in long-lasting Graves disease. CDR3-region Arm-PCR and iRepertoire HTBI primers produced the TCR beta libraries. Each CDR3 protein gets one entry after TCRdb re-called the multiplex PCR reads with MiXCR. The data hold 400,000 to 500,000 distinct CDR3 sequences, with roughly 15% observed a single time. Time point specified: newly diagnosed GD, antithyroid drugs for less than 3 months. Researchers made the TCR library from RNA that was extracted from PBMCs. This sample also appeared in a second study, on T cells in Graves' hyperthyroidism and ophthalmopathy.

The source was peripheral blood mononuclear cells (PBMCs), collected at new diagnosis, from a patient treated with antithyroid drugs. The receptors here all came from a woman in her 30s with Graves disease.

This clonotype appeared many times. The chain couples TRBV12-5 to TRBJ2-7; 7 bases map to TRBD1. The CDR3 is 13 amino acids. The V gene end was trimmed by 4 bases and the J gene end by 3 bases; junction bases not matched to a gene: 3. CDR1 and CDR2 from the germline V gene are LGHNT and FRNRAP. The CDR3 is CASGSQGYYEQYF. In DNA form, the CDR3 reads TGTGCTAGTGGTTCACAGGGGTACTACGAGCAGTACTTC. Using reference TRBV12-5 and TRBJ2-7 for the parts outside the CDR3, the full variable domain is DARVTQTPRHKVTEMGQEVTMRCQPILGHNTVFWYRQTMMQGLELLAYFRNRAPLDDSGMPKDRFSAEMPDATLATLKIQPSEPRDSAVYFCASGSQGYYEQYFGPGTRLTVT.

At least ten counts were recorded for this clonotype. This chain links TRBV27 with TRBJ2-2; weak D call: TRBD2 (6 bases). V gave up 5 bases and J gave up 4 bases, with 14 bases separating them. The CDR3 is 15 residues long. Germline CDR1 MNHEY, CDR2 SMNVEV (reference sequence). The CDR3: CASSPIRGTTGELFF. The CDR3 region has the DNA TGTGCCAGCAGTCCCATCCGGGGGACCACCGGGGAGCTGTTTTTT.

Ten or more counts support this clonotype. The V gene is TRBV30, the J gene TRBJ1-1, with 8 bases matching TRBD1. CDR1 is GTSNPN, CDR2 SVGIG, per germline (reference sequence). The CDR3 runs to 16 residues. Unmatched junction bases numbered 12, after V lost 2 bases and J lost 4 bases. As DNA, the CDR3 is TGTGCCTGGAGTAGGGACAGGATCGGGTTAGGCACTGAAGCTTTCTTT. Its translation: CAWSRDRIGLGTEAFF.

As regards this clonotype: A read error may be the cause here, since a much bigger clone is one base away. The J gene is TRBJ2-7, the V gene TRBV6-2 or TRBV6-3, with D perhaps matching TRBD1 or TRBD2 (5 bases each). The CDR3 spans 15 residues. The germline gives CDR1 MNHEY, CDR2 SVGEGT. The V gene lost 6 bases and the J gene lost 7 bases, with 22 bases spanning the gap. Written as DNA, the CDR3 is TGTGCCAGCAGACAACCTGGGACCCTTTTGGCTGAGCAGTACTTC. It is translated as CASRQPGTLLAEQYF.

This clonotype appeared many times. The chain recombines TRBV18 with TRBJ1-1; a possible D gene is TRBD1 (5 bases). V was cut by 2 bases and J by 0 bases, with 7 bases left in between. CDR1 and CDR2 from the germline V gene are KGHSH and LQKENI. CDR3 size: 14 residues. CDR3 sequence (DNA): TGTGCCAGCTCACCAGGGGCTATGAACACTGAAGCTTTCTTT. As protein: CASSPGAMNTEAFF.

This clonotype was counted between two and nine times. The chain combines TRBV28 with TRBJ2-7; 9 bases are a match to TRBD1. V was clipped by 5 bases and J by 0 bases; unmatched bases: 5. Germline CDR1 and CDR2: MDHEN and SYDVKM. This CDR3 region has 15 residues. CDR3 in DNA: TGTGCCAGCAGTACAGGGGGCTATCCCTCCTACGAGCAGTACTTC. Protein: CASSTGGYPSYEQYF.

V is TRBV10-3 and J is TRBJ2-1; 14 nucleotides align to TRBD2. The germline V gene encodes CDR1 ENHRY and CDR2 SYGVKD. The CDR3 spans 15 residues. After removal of 6 bases from V and 9 bases from J, the junction contained 7 bases not matched to a gene. CDR3 loop: CAIRGGLAGAGEQFF. CDR3 DNA sequence: TGTGCCATCAGGGGGGGACTAGCGGGAGCGGGTGAGCAGTTCTTC.

This clonotype was detected only once. A much larger clone is a single base away; this may be a read error. The rearrangement uses TRBV18 and TRBJ1-4, with D hard to call. CDR3 size: 12 residues. CDR1 KGHSH and CDR2 LQKENI come from the germline V gene. The CDR3 DNA sequence: TGTGCCAGCTCACCAACTAATGAAAATCTGTTTTTT. This codes for CASSPTNENLFF.

This clonotype was counted many times. This chain joins TRBV28 and TRBJ1-5; the D gene is possibly TRBD1 (5 bases). The CDR3 has 16 residues. Germline V gives CDR1 MDHEN, CDR2 SYDVKM. Deletions cut 2 bases from V and 1 base from J, with 12 bases between. The CDR3 loop reads CASSLRWGRSNQPQHF. The CDR3 DNA reads TGTGCCAGCAGTTTACGGTGGGGACGGAGCAATCAGCCCCAGCATTTT.

Details on this clonotype: One end of the junction does not line up with germline, which may come from a read error. The V and J genes are TRBV18 and TRBJ2-7, with D maybe TRBD2 (6 bases). Germline lookup yields CDR1 KGHSH and CDR2 LQKENI. This CDR3 contains 14 residues. The CDR3 spells CASSPRRESYGQYF. CDR3 coding DNA: TGTGCCAGCTCACCGAGACGGGAGTCCTACGGGCAGTACTTC.

The chain uses TRBV5-6 and TRBJ1-2; D possibly corresponds to TRBD1 (6 bases). The CDR3 has 15 residues. Trimming cost V 4 bases and J 4 bases, with 17 bases left between them. Germline CDR1 reads SGHDT; CDR2 reads YYEEEE. CDR3 sequence reads: CASSPRGGRTYGYTF. In DNA form, the CDR3 reads TGTGCCAGCAGCCCTAGGGGGGGGAGGACCTATGGCTACACCTTC.

This chain links TRBV20-1 with TRBJ2-3; 10 nucleotides agree with TRBD2. This CDR3 has 15 residues. Germline V gene sequence: CDR1 DFQATT, CDR2 SNEGSKA (reference sequence). V was pared by 1 base and J by 3 bases, with 4 bases of the junction left unmatched. CDR3 residues: CSARASGGGTDTQYF. The CDR3 DNA reads TGCAGTGCTAGAGCTAGCGGGGGAGGGACAGATACGCAGTATTTT.

This chain links TRBV7-2 with TRBJ2-7; 7 nucleotides line up with TRBD1. In germline, CDR1 is SGHTA, CDR2 FQGNSA. Trimming removed 4 bases from V and 5 bases from J; junction bases left unmatched: 14. The CDR3 runs 16 residues. As DNA, the CDR3 is TGTGCCAGCAGCTACCAGTACGGGGCAGGGGGTGACGAGCAGTACTTC. Its translation is CASSYQYGAGGDEQYF. The whole variable domain, remainder taken from reference TRBV7-2 and TRBJ2-7, is GAGVSQSPSNKVTEKGKDVELRCDPISGHTALYWYRQSLGQGLEFLIYFQGNSAPDKSGLPSDRFSAERTGGSVSTLTIQRTQQEDSAVYLCASSYQYGAGGDEQYFGPGTRLTVT.

V gene TRBV19 combines with J gene TRBJ1-1; D remains ambiguous. This CDR3 contains 12 residues. V lost 3 bases and J 8 bases, leaving 10 bases between the germline ends. Germline CDR1 and CDR2: LNHDA and SQIVND (reference sequence). Here the CDR3 reads CASSIPPLEAFF. DNA for the CDR3: TGTGCCAGTAGTATTCCTCCCTTAGAAGCTTTCTTT.

A remark on this clonotype: A much more abundant neighbour one base away suggests this may be a read error. This chain links TRBV20-1 with TRBJ2-1; TRBD2 matches 13 bases. Germline assignment: CDR1 DFQATT and CDR2 SNEGSKA (reference sequence). CDR3 size: 17 residues. CDR3 amino acids: CSVAGLAGVSSYNDQFF. The CDR3 nucleotides read TGCAGTGTGGCTGGACTAGCGGGAGTATCAAGTTACAATGATCAGTTCTTC.

This clonotype was detected a few times. The chain is built from TRBV19 and TRBJ2-7; D is possibly TRBD1 or TRBD2 (6 bases each). Germline assignment: CDR1 LNHDA and CDR2 SQIVND (reference sequence). The V end was cut by 6 bases, the J end by 3 bases, with 15 bases between. This CDR3 is built from 14 residues. The CDR3 protein is CASSQGRSDYEQYF. CDR3 sequence (DNA): TGTGCCAGTAGCCAGGGGAGGTCGGACTACGAGCAGTACTTC.

This clonotype was seen at least ten times. J is TRBJ1-1 and V is TRBV28; 8 nucleotides agree with TRBD1. Germline lookup yields CDR1 MDHEN and CDR2 SYDVKM. This CDR3 contains 14 residues. J was trimmed by 8 bases and V by 4 bases; bases with no gene match: 9. The CDR3 protein is CASSYDRGTPEAFF. CDR3 sequence (DNA): TGTGCCAGCAGTTACGACAGGGGAACGCCAGAAGCTTTCTTT.

As concerns this clonotype: A clone one base away is much larger, so this may be a read error. The rearrangement uses TRBV2 and TRBJ2-7, with unresolved D. V lost 0 bases and J lost 7, with 19 bases in between. Germline V gene data show CDR1 as SNHLY and CDR2 as FYNNEI. This CDR3 has 16 amino acids. CDR3 coding DNA: TGTGCCAGCAGTGAAGCTGGTCTAGGTTCCTACAATGAGCAGTACTTC. Its protein is CASSEAGLGSYNEQYF.

V is TRBV5-1 and J is TRBJ2-5; D is undetermined. The germline V and J ends were trimmed by 5 bases and 2 bases, with 10 bases remaining between them. Germline V gives CDR1 SGHRS, CDR2 YFSETQ. This CDR3 spans 13 amino acids. The CDR3, as DNA: TGCGCCAGCAGGTTCGGGTCGCAAGAGACCCAGTACTTC. It specifies CASRFGSQETQYF.

This clonotype was detected ten times or more. This chain links TRBV11-2 with TRBJ2-7; 13 nucleotides agree with TRBD2. Germline V lookup: CDR1 SGHAT, CDR2 FQNNGV. This CDR3 is 16 amino acids long. Trimming removed 3 bases from V and 7 bases from J; junction bases left unmatched: 9. The CDR3 DNA is TGTGCCAGCAGCTTCCCACTAGCGGGAGGGGCTGGTGAGCAGTACTTC. Translation gives CASSFPLAGGAGEQYF.

The table lists this clonotype with many counts. The rearrangement joins TRBV6-2 or TRBV6-3 to TRBJ2-7; 7 nucleotides agree with TRBD1. V shed 2 bases, J shed 7 bases, and the junction held 11 bases outside the gene matches. Per the germline V gene, CDR1 is MNHEY and CDR2 is SVGEGT. The CDR3 has 15 amino acids. This chain's CDR3 is CASSYAFDREGEQYF. Here the CDR3 DNA reads TGTGCCAGCAGTTACGCTTTTGACAGGGAAGGGGAGCAGTACTTC.

This clonotype has a handful of counts. V gene TRBV27 combines with J gene TRBJ2-3; possibly TRBD1 or TRBD2 for D (6 bases each). The CDR3 has 16 amino acids. From germline, CDR1 is MNHEY and CDR2 SMNVEV (reference sequence). V lost 2 bases to trimming and J lost 2 bases, with 14 bases between them. Here the CDR3 DNA reads TGTGCCAGCAGTTTACAGGGGCCGGGGGACACAGATACGCAGTATTTT. Amino acids: CASSLQGPGDTDTQYF.

The chain combines TRBV19 with TRBJ1-6; no clear D. V lost 3 bases, J lost 7 bases, and 10 bases lay in between. The CDR3 consists of 14 residues. CDR1 and CDR2 (germline): LNHDA, SQIVND (reference sequence). CDR3 DNA sequence: TGTGCCAGTAGTATTACAAGTGGCAATTCACCCCTCCACTTT. This translates into CASSITSGNSPLHF. The entire variable domain, with the rest obtained from reference TRBV19 and TRBJ1-6, is as follows: DGGITQSPKYLFRKEGQNVTLSCEQNLNHDAMYWYRQDPGQGLRLIYYSQIVNDFQKGDIAEGYSVSREKKESFPLTVTSAQKNPTAFYLCASSITSGNSPLHFGNGTRLTVT.

This clonotype has only a few counts. The chain carries TRBV7-9 and TRBJ2-1; 14 bases are a match to TRBD2. The V gene's germline CDR1 is SEHNR and CDR2 FQNEAQ (reference sequence). With V trimmed by 5 bases and J by 4 bases, 16 bases remained unmatched. CDR3 size: 20 residues. CDR3 sequence: CASSHQGLAGEAGRYNEQFF. CDR3 coding DNA: TGTGCCAGCAGCCACCAGGGACTAGCGGGAGAGGCAGGACGTTACAATGAGCAGTTCTTC.

V and J are TRBV28 and TRBJ2-1, with TRBD2 identical over 13 bases. This CDR3 comprises 15 residues. Germline CDR1 and CDR2: MDHEN and SYDVKM. Germline trimming cut 8 bases from V and 7 bases from J; bases unmatched to any gene: 8. The CDR3 nucleotides are TGTGCCAGCCGCTCGGGACTAGCGGGAAGGAATGAGCAGTTCTTC. Translation: CASRSGLAGRNEQFF.

This clonotype has a count of ten or more. This chain joins TRBV27 and TRBJ2-1; D perhaps matches TRBD2 (5 bases). From germline, CDR1 is MNHEY and CDR2 SMNVEV (reference sequence). V lost 5 bases and J lost 0, with 11 bases in between. This CDR3 region has 15 residues. CDR3 loop: CASSKRRSSYNEQFF. Written as DNA, the CDR3 is TGTGCCAGCAGTAAGCGGAGGAGCTCCTACAATGAGCAGTTCTTC.

Concerning this clonotype itself: Just one base apart from a much larger clone, this may be a read error. CDR3 loop: CASSSSGTGDNEQYF. In DNA, the CDR3 is TGTGCCAGCAGCTCCTCCGGGACAGGGGACAATGAGCAGTACTTC. This rearrangement joins TRBV7-9 to TRBJ2-7; 10 bases map to TRBD1. Germline-derived CDR1 and CDR2 are SEHNR and FQNEAQ (reference sequence). The CDR3 has 15 amino acids. The J segment lost 7 bases and the V segment lost 4 bases, leaving 10 bases of the junction unmatched.